The present entry profiles one T cell receptor (beta chain) with its context. This record comes from a study of blood T cell repertoires in COVID-19. Study information: Sites in the United States, Italy and Spain provided acute and convalescent COVID-19 samples.

Data came from immunoSEQ multiplex PCR; TCRdb stores just in-frame clones and leaves some out. The sample holds roughly 220,000 clones; 90% are singletons and the top ten take over 12%. Exposed participants encountered a COVID-19 case during the 2 weeks preceding study entry. CDR3 length: 16 amino acids. The V gene end was trimmed by 7 bases and the J gene end by 8 bases; junction bases not matched to a gene: 12. Germline-derived CDR1 and CDR2 are LNHDA and SQIVND (reference sequence). The sample was PBMCs or T cells enriched from blood (not recorded which). The source is a man aged 30 to 39 who had been exposed to COVID-19. The chain recombines TRBV19 with TRBJ1-5, with 12 bases aligning to TRBD1. CDR3 coding DNA: TGTGCCAGTATAGCCAGGGGACAGGGGGCTAGTAAGCCCCAGCATTTT. Protein sequence: CASIARGQGASKPQHF.